This T cell receptor (beta chain) stems from a study of blood T cell repertoires in COVID-19. About the research overall: Donors in the United States, Italy and Spain gave samples during acute or convalescent COVID-19. T cells, B-cell-depleted T cells, or PBMCs supplied cDNA or gDNA.

CDR3 length: 16 amino acids. With 5 bases clipped from V and 2 bases from J, the junction kept 9 bases outside the gene matches. Germline loops: CDR1 SGHTA, CDR2 FQGNSA. Original processing notes: Using reference gene primer amplification, nucleated cell counts were estimated. The assay was immunoSEQ multiplex PCR, and TCRdb's table has in-frame clones only and misses some. For V, J and clone size, that table is used; D and trimming come from the DNA. The sample holds about 59,000 clones, about nine tenths seen once. The TCR sequence derives from an elderly man with acute or convalescent COVID-19. Sequenced material: peripheral blood. This chain links TRBV7-2 with TRBJ2-3, with 8 bases aligning to TRBD1. The CDR3 DNA sequence: TGTGCCAGCAGCCATCTGCCGGGACAGGCCACAGATACGCAGTATTTT. It codes for CASSHLPGQATDTQYF.